The rows below give T cell receptor beta chains drawn from one sample of a study of vaccination and CD4 T cells after COVID-19. TCRdb re-called the PCR reads through MiXCR, storing one row per CDR3 protein. The sample carries thousands of distinct CDR3 sequences, 20% to 25% recorded once. Their cognate antigens are unknown. The sequenced sample was CD4+ T cells from blood, cultured in vitro. These receptors came from a human donor who had recovered from COVID-19. The CDR3 runs from the conserved cysteine through the conserved F or W.

CDR3 protein | V gene
CASPQRAFF | TRBV6-1
CASSQGGEGYGYTF | TRBV5-1
CATSRKRGSGTEAFF | TRBV15
CASSEGSTRSETQYF | TRBV6-1
CSSREGRFYGYTF | TRBV20-1
CASSLIGIRYGYTF | TRBV7-2
CASSRLQGTGNTIYF | TRBV6-1
CASSREAAQPQHF | TRBV6-1
CASDRTSGGLQETQYF | TRBV5-1
CASSQSRVEGYTF | TRBV16
CATSDRGLSNYGYTF | TRBV19
CASSRQNTEAFF | TRBV19
CASSPGGLAEETQYF | TRBV7-9